This T cell receptor (beta chain) is drawn from a study of neurological immune-mediated disorders. General observations from the study: Falling below healthy controls, multiple sclerosis showed the least TCR clonal expansion, while HTLV-1-associated myelopathy showed the most. Subjects shared no identical expanded-clone CDR3 amino acid sequences, suggesting private TCR-beta repertoires in all groups.

Time point indicated: longitudinal time-point 3. This clonotype was observed many times. What it binds is unknown. This CDR3 has 12 residues. Trimming shortened V by 5 bases and J by 0 bases, and 3 bases separated the two germline ends. The germline gives CDR1 SGHTA, CDR2 FQGNSA. cDNA was made by 5'RACE with 10-nucleotide random UMIs. Over 160 million TCR-beta sequences, together covering 15-18 subjects, were produced by every individual sequencing run that was carried out. TCRdb itself ran the 5' RACE reads through MiXCR, one entry per CDR3 protein. The table lists roughly 48,000 distinct CDR3 sequences, roughly 13% of them singletons.

This sequence was found in a male donor with HTLV-1-associated myelopathy (HAM/TSP). The sequencing sample was made of PBMCs. This chain uses TRBV7-2 with TRBJ2-3; unclear D gene. This CDR3 is CASSGSTDTQYF. CDR3 coding DNA: TGTGCCAGCAGCGGGAGCACAGATACGCAGTATTTT.